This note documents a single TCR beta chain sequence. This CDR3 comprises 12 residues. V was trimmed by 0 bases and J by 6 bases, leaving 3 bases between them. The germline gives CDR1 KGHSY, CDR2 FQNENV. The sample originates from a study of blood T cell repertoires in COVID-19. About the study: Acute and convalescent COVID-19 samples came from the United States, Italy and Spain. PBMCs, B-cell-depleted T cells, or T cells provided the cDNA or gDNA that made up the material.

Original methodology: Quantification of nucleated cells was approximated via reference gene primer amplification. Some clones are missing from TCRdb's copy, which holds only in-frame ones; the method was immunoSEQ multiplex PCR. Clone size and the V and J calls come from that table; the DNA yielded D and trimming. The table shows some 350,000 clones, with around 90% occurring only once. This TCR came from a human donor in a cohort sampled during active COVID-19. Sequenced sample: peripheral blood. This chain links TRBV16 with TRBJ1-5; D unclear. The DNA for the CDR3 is TGTGCCAGCAGCCAATCGGCTCAGCCCCAGCATTTT. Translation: CASSQSAQPQHF.